The 32 T cell receptor beta chains below were found in one sample sequenced in a study of T cell clones after liver transplantation. Clones were sequenced by immunoSEQ multiplex PCR, and TCRdb holds only the in-frame ones, with some missing. The sample records over 90,000 clones, 80% to 90% being singletons. Here the sequenced sample was CD4+ T cells from blood, taken around 44 months after liver transplant. These receptors all come from a human patient who received a liver transplant. Certain T cells may be donor cells from the graft.

V is TRBV28 and J is TRBJ2-7; tentative D call: TRBD2 (5 bases). CDR1 is MDHEN, CDR2 SYDVKM, per germline. The V and J ends lost 6 bases and 3 bases respectively, with 18 bases between them. There are 15 residues in the CDR3. The CDR3 coding sequence is TGTGCCAGCAGCTCCGACGGGGTGGGCTACTACGAGCAGTACTTC. Translating it yields CASSSDGVGYYEQYF.

The CDR3 DNA reads as TGTGCCAGCGTCTTCTTAACAGGGACAAGCTCCTACAATGAGCAGTTCTTC. This sequence encodes CASVFLTGTSSYNEQFF. The chain combines TRBV2 with TRBJ2-1; a weak D match, TRBD1 (6 bases). Germline V gene sequence: CDR1 SNHLY, CDR2 FYNNEI. CDR3 length equals 17 residues. Between the trimmed V and J ends, which lost 8 bases and 0 bases, there was a span of 20 bases.

The chain recombines TRBV5-1 with TRBJ2-1; TRBD1 matches at 9 bases. Germline V gene sequence: CDR1 SGHRS, CDR2 YFSETQ. V lost 4 bases and J lost 0; bases outside the gene matches: 5. The CDR3 has 16 residues. As DNA, the CDR3 is TGCGCCAGCAGCCCGGGACAGGGCTTCTCCTACAATGAGCAGTTCTTC. As protein: CASSPGQGFSYNEQFF. Based on the CDR3 plus reference TRBV5-1 and TRBJ2-1, the full variable domain is KAGVTQTPRYLIKTRGQQVTLSCSPISGHRSVSWYQQTPGQGLQFLFEYFSETQRNKGNFPGRFSGRQFSNSRSEMNVSTLELGDSALYLCASSPGQGFSYNEQFFGPGTRLTVL.

This chain uses TRBV2 with TRBJ2-2, with TRBD2 identical over 9 bases. The V gene end was trimmed by 1 base and the J gene end by 4 bases; junction bases not matched to a gene: 4. The CDR3 length is 16 residues. Germline loops: CDR1 SNHLY, CDR2 FYNNEI. CDR3 nucleotides: TGTGCCAGCAGTGAAGGGAGCGGGGGGCTCACCGGGGAGCTGTTTTTT. Protein: CASSEGSGGLTGELFF.

The genes are TRBV28 and TRBJ2-6; 9 positions match TRBD1. Germline V gives CDR1 MDHEN, CDR2 SYDVKM. The V gene end was trimmed by 5 bases and the J gene end by 1 base; junction bases not matched to a gene: 6. The CDR3 length is 17 residues. The CDR3 DNA sequence: TGTGCCAGCAGTCTCGGACAGGGGTTTTCTGGGGCCAACGTCCTGACTTTC. Its protein product is CASSLGQGFSGANVLTF.

The rearrangement uses TRBV18 and TRBJ2-2; no clear D gene. Germline-derived CDR1 and CDR2 are KGHSH and LQKENI. The CDR3 length is 12 residues. The ends were cut back, 2 bases at V and 8 bases at J, with 6 bases in the middle. CDR3 DNA: TGTGCCAGCTCACCAGATTTGGGGGAGCTGTTTTTT. This translates into CASSPDLGELFF.

The chain combines TRBV2 with TRBJ1-5, with D uncertain. V lost 8 bases, J lost 0 bases, and 8 bases lay in between. CDR1 is SNHLY and CDR2 is FYNNEI in the germline V gene. This CDR3 region has 13 residues. The CDR3 spells CASREISNQPQHF. In nucleotides, the CDR3 is TGTGCCAGCCGGGAAATTAGCAATCAGCCCCAGCATTTT.

This sequence joins TRBV7-9 and TRBJ2-3; D may be TRBD1 (5 bases). The CDR3 has 16 amino acids. Trimming removed 0 bases at V and 0 bases at J, with 10 bases between. The germline V gene has CDR1 SEHNR and CDR2 FQNEAQ (reference sequence). CDR3 region: CASSLAGQGSTDTQYF. As DNA, the CDR3 is TGTGCCAGCAGCTTAGCGGGCCAGGGAAGCACAGATACGCAGTATTTT.

V and J are TRBV5-1 and TRBJ2-7, with TRBD1 matching over 8 bases. This CDR3 comprises 13 residues. Losses at the gene ends were 4 bases for V and 4 bases for J; bases not matched to a gene: 4. Germline-derived CDR1 and CDR2 are SGHRS and YFSETQ. The CDR3 is CASSGGQEYEQYF. CDR3 nucleotide sequence: TGCGCCAGCAGCGGGGGACAGGAGTACGAGCAGTACTTC.

This clone was counted a few times. The V and J genes are TRBV19 and TRBJ1-2; 7 bases are a match to TRBD1. This CDR3 is 15 amino acids long. The J segment lost 1 base and the V segment lost 7 bases, leaving 9 bases of the junction unmatched. The germline gives CDR1 LNHDA, CDR2 SQIVND (reference sequence). DNA for the CDR3: TGTGCCAGTAACCCGGGACAGCATCTTAACTATGGCTACACCTTC. Its protein product is CASNPGQHLNYGYTF.

The table lists this clone with a few counts. The chain links TRBV6-1 to TRBJ2-3, with 9 bases lining up with TRBD1. The ends lost 6 bases at V and 0 bases at J; junction bases unmatched: 4. The germline V gene has CDR1 MNHNS and CDR2 SASEGT. The CDR3 is 15 residues long. The CDR3 bases are TGTGCCAGCAGCCTACAGGGGGCTAGCACAGATACGCAGTATTTT. Amino acid sequence: CASSLQGASTDTQYF.

The rearrangement uses TRBV4-1 and TRBJ2-1; 8 bases agree with TRBD2. The V segment lost 4 bases and the J segment 3 bases; nucleotides outside the gene matches: 2. Germline CDR1 and CDR2: MGHRA and YSYEKL. The CDR3 contains 14 residues. CDR3: CASSPGTSYNEQFF. The CDR3 DNA reads TGCGCCAGCAGCCCAGGGACTAGCTACAATGAGCAGTTCTTC.

The chain recombines TRBV6-5 with TRBJ2-3, with 8 bases identical to TRBD2. The J segment lost 11 bases and the V segment lost 6 bases, leaving 7 bases of the junction unmatched. Per the germline V gene, CDR1 is MNHEY and CDR2 is SVGAGI. This CDR3 comprises 12 residues. This CDR3 reads CASRNRGGWQYF. DNA of the CDR3: TGTGCCAGCAGGAATCGGGGGGGATGGCAGTATTTT.

The rearrangement links TRBV7-9 to TRBJ1-1; D is undetermined. The CDR3 totals 14 residues. CDR1 and CDR2 from the germline V gene are SEHNR and FQNEAQ (reference sequence). V lost 5 bases to trimming and J lost 3 bases, with 13 bases between them. This chain's CDR3 is CASSPWGRDTEAFF. In DNA, the CDR3 is TGTGCCAGCAGCCCCTGGGGTCGGGACACTGAAGCTTTCTTT.

The rearrangement uses TRBV9 and TRBJ2-1; 9 positions match TRBD2. Germline lookup yields CDR1 SGDLS and CDR2 YYNGEE. Losses at the gene ends were 3 bases for V and 9 bases for J; bases not matched to a gene: 7. The CDR3 has 14 residues. The CDR3 DNA sequence: TGTGCCAGCAGCGCAGGACTAGCGTCGGCTGAGCAGTTCTTC. This gives the protein CASSAGLASAEQFF.

The V gene is TRBV6-5, the J gene TRBJ2-7; 11 nucleotides agree with TRBD2. The CDR3 has 14 residues. With V trimmed by 3 bases and J by 5 bases, 3 bases remained unmatched. Germline CDR1 is MNHEY and CDR2 is SVGAGI. This CDR3 reads CASSYSGGVDEQYF. The CDR3 DNA is TGTGCCAGCAGTTATAGCGGGGGGGTCGACGAGCAGTACTTC.

J is TRBJ1-5 and V is TRBV19; D possibly corresponds to TRBD1 (6 bases). The V end lost 7 bases, the J end lost 1 base, and 8 bases lay between the germline ends. The CDR3 loop spans 13 amino acids. Germline lookup yields CDR1 LNHDA and CDR2 SQIVND (reference sequence). As DNA, the CDR3 is TGTGCCAGTAAAGACAGGAGCAATCAGCCCCAGCATTTT. Amino acid sequence: CASKDRSNQPQHF.

The J gene is TRBJ1-4, the V gene TRBV5-1; the D gene is possibly TRBD1 (6 bases). Trimming took off 3 bases at V and 1 base at J, with 7 bases between the two ends. This CDR3 has 14 residues. Per the germline V gene, CDR1 is SGHRS and CDR2 is YFSETQ. DNA for the CDR3: TGCGCCAGCAGCTCACAGGGAACTAATGAAAAACTGTTTTTT. Amino acids: CASSSQGTNEKLFF.

V usage is TRBV5-1 and J usage is TRBJ2-1; no clear D gene. V lost 5 bases to trimming and J lost 5 bases, with 5 bases between them. The germline CDR1 and CDR2 sequences are SGHRS and YFSETQ. The CDR3 length is 11 residues. CDR3 sequence (DNA): TGCGCCAGCAGGCTGAACAATGAGCAGTTCTTC. It codes for CASRLNNEQFF.

A note on this clone: The same CDR3 arises from other DNA sequences in this sample as well. The chain carries TRBV5-1 and TRBJ2-3; possibly TRBD1 for D (6 bases). V dropped 3 bases and J dropped 4 bases, with 12 bases sitting between them. Germline V lookup: CDR1 SGHRS, CDR2 YFSETQ. CDR3 length equals 14 residues. The CDR3 reads CASSWDQGSDTQYF. The DNA of the CDR3 is TGCGCCAGCAGCTGGGACCAGGGGTCAGATACGCAGTATTTT.

V gene TRBV5-4 combines with J gene TRBJ2-3; a weak D match, TRBD2 (6 bases). Germline lookup yields CDR1 SGHNT and CDR2 YYREEE (reference sequence). This CDR3 is built from 12 residues. Trimming pared 6 bases from V and 4 bases from J, leaving 9 bases between. The chain's CDR3 is CASTPGADTQYF. Written as DNA, the CDR3 is TGTGCCAGCACCCCGGGGGCAGATACGCAGTATTTT.

The chain recombines TRBV6-5 with TRBJ1-3; D is uncertain. This CDR3 spans 14 amino acids. Deletions cut 5 bases from V and 0 bases from J, with 8 bases between. Germline assignment: CDR1 MNHEY and CDR2 SVGAGI. The CDR3 DNA follows: TGTGCCAGCAGTCAATCCTTCTCTGGAAACACCATATATTTT. This sequence encodes CASSQSFSGNTIYF.

V and J are TRBV7-9 and TRBJ2-3; 8 bases fit TRBD1. Germline-derived CDR1 and CDR2 are SEHNR and FQNEAQ (reference sequence). The CDR3 contains 16 residues. The trim removed 5 bases at V and 1 base at J, leaving 8 bases unmatched. The CDR3 nucleotides are TGTGCCAGCAGCGGACAGGGCGGGGTCGGCACAGATACGCAGTATTTT. This gives the protein CASSGQGGVGTDTQYF.

This sequence joins TRBV19 and TRBJ2-7; no definite D call. This CDR3 region has 13 residues. Germline-derived CDR1 and CDR2 are LNHDA and SQIVND (reference sequence). Trimming stripped 5 bases from V and 4 bases from J, with 12 bases between. In nucleotides, the CDR3 is TGTGCCAGTAGTCCCCCTCATGGATACGAGCAGTACTTC. Its protein product is CASSPPHGYEQYF.

The chain combines TRBV28 with TRBJ2-7; TRBD1 agrees at 10 bases. The CDR3 runs to 13 residues. With V trimmed by 10 bases and J by 4 bases, 7 bases remained unmatched. Germline CDR1 MDHEN, CDR2 SYDVKM. For the CDR3, the DNA is TGTGCCACCCAGACAGGGGGCAGATACGAGCAGTACTTC. Translated, it gives CATQTGGRYEQYF.

This clone was observed a handful of times. The DNA for the CDR3 is TGTGCCAGCAGCTTAGACGGGGAGAACACCATATATTTT. Protein: CASSLDGENTIYF. The J gene is TRBJ1-3, the V gene TRBV7-8; D gene unclear. V lost 1 base, J lost 7 bases, and 8 bases lay in between. The CDR3 runs 13 residues. Looked up from germline, CDR1 is SGHVS and CDR2 is FQNEAQ.

This clone was counted between two and nine times. The chain employs TRBV4-3 and TRBJ1-5; D not resolved. The V gene's germline CDR1 is LGHNA and CDR2 YSLEER. CDR3 length: 15 residues. V was clipped by 1 base and J by 5 bases, with 12 bases between them. DNA for the CDR3: TGCGCCAGCAGCCAAGGAGATAGAACTGATCAGCCCCAGCATTTT. Its protein product is CASSQGDRTDQPQHF.

Details on this clone: Distinct nucleotide sequences in the sample also encode this CDR3. The V and J genes are TRBV5-1 and TRBJ1-2, with D possibly being TRBD1 (5 bases). CDR3 length: 13 residues. Germline V CDR1 and CDR2: SGHRS, YFSETQ. The V end lost 0 bases, the J end lost 8 bases, and 11 bases lay between the germline ends. The DNA of the CDR3 is TGCGCCAGCAGCTTGGTGGGGGAGGGGGGCTACACCTTC. Amino acids: CASSLVGEGGYTF.

The chain is built from TRBV6-5 and TRBJ1-1, with 10 bases aligning to TRBD1. The germline CDR1 and CDR2 sequences are MNHEY and SVGAGI. The CDR3 is made up of 15 amino acids. J gave up 4 bases and V 6 bases, and 8 bases lay outside the gene matches. The CDR3 DNA follows: TGTGCCAGCAGAAGACAGGGGGCGTCTGCCACTGAAGCTTTCTTT. It codes for CASRRQGASATEAFF.

This clone has a single count. V usage is TRBV5-4 and J usage is TRBJ2-3; D is uncertain. V was cut by 0 bases and J by 6 bases, with 5 bases left in between. In germline, CDR1 is SGHNT, CDR2 YYREEE (reference sequence). This CDR3 spans 12 amino acids. CDR3 in DNA: TGTGCCAGCAGCTTGGATGGGGATACGCAGTATTTT. As protein: CASSLDGDTQYF. The full variable domain, its missing parts supplied by reference TRBV5-4 and TRBJ2-3, is ETGVTQSPTHLIKTRGQQVTLRCSSQSGHNTVSWYQQALGQGPQFIFQYYREEENGRGNFPPRFSGLQFPNYSSELNVNALELDDSALYLCASSLDGDTQYFGPGTRLTVL.

The chain uses TRBV7-2 and TRBJ1-4; D may be TRBD1 (5 bases). The germline V gene encodes CDR1 SGHTA and CDR2 FQGNSA. The CDR3 is 13 amino acids. Between the trimmed V and J ends, which lost 3 bases and 8 bases, there was a span of 10 bases. Here the CDR3 DNA reads TGTGCCAGCAGCTTCGGGGGGAGGGAAAAACTGTTTTTT. This encodes CASSFGGREKLFF. The variable domain in full, completed from reference TRBV7-2 and TRBJ1-4, reads GAGVSQSPSNKVTEKGKDVELRCDPISGHTALYWYRQSLGQGLEFLIYFQGNSAPDKSGLPSDRFSAERTGGSVSTLTIQRTQQEDSAVYLCASSFGGREKLFFGSGTQLSVL.

The genes are TRBV7-8 and TRBJ1-4, with TRBD1 matching 7 bases. J gave up 4 bases and V 5 bases, and 7 bases lay outside the gene matches. This CDR3 is built from 15 residues. Per the germline V gene, CDR1 is SGHVS and CDR2 is FQNEAQ. The CDR3 sequence is CASSPQGGLNEKLFF. CDR3 coding DNA: TGTGCCAGCAGCCCCCAGGGGGGTCTTAATGAAAAACTGTTTTTT. The complete variable domain, with remaining parts taken from reference TRBV7-8 and TRBJ1-4, reads GAGVSQSPRYKVAKRGQDVALRCDPISGHVSLFWYQQALGQGPEFLTYFQNEAQLDKSGLPSDRFFAERPEGSVSTLKIQRTQQEDSAVYLCASSPQGGLNEKLFFGSGTQLSVL.